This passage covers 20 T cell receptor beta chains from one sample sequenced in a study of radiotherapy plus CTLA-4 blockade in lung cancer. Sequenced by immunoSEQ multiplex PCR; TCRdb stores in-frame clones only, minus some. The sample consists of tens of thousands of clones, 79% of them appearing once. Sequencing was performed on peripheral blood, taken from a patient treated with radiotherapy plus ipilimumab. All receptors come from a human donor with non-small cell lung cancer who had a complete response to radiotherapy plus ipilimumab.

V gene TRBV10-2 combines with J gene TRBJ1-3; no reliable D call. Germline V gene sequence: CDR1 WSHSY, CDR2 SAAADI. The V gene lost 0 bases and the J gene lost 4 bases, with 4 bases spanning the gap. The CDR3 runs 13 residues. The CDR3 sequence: CASSESRGNTIYF. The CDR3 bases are TGCGCCAGCAGTGAGTCGAGGGGAAACACCATATATTTT.

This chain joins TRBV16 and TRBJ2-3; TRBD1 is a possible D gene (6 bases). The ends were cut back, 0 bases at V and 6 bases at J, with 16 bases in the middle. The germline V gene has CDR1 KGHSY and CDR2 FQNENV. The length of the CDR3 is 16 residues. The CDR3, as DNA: TGTGCCAGCAGCCAATCGATGGCAGGGGATGAGGATACGCAGTATTTT. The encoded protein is CASSQSMAGDEDTQYF.

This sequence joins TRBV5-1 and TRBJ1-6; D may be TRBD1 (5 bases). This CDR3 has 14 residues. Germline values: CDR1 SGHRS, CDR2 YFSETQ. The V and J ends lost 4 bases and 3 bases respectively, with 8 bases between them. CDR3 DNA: TGCGCCAGCAGCCAGGGCCTCTATAATTCACCCCTCCACTTT. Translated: CASSQGLYNSPLHF.

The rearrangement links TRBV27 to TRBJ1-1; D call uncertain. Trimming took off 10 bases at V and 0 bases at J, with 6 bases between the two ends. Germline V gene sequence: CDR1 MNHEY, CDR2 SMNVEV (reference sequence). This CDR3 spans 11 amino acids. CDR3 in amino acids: CATQMNTEAFF. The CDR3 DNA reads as TGTGCCACCCAAATGAACACTGAAGCTTTCTTT.

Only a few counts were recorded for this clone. The CDR3 region is CASSFGAGYTF. Here the CDR3 DNA reads TGTGCCAGTAGTTTTGGGGCTGGCTACACCTTC. This sequence joins TRBV19 and TRBJ1-2; the D gene is possibly TRBD1 (5 bases). This CDR3 contains 11 residues. Trimming cost V 5 bases and J 7 bases, with 8 bases left between them. CDR1 and CDR2 from the germline V gene are LNHDA and SQIVND (reference sequence).

The CDR3 sequence: CASSSRATRNTEAFF. The CDR3, as DNA: TGTGCCAGCAGCTCCAGGGCCACCCGGAACACTGAAGCTTTCTTT. This chain links TRBV5-6 with TRBJ1-1; possible D gene TRBD1, 5 bases. From germline, CDR1 is SGHDT and CDR2 YYEEEE. The germline V and J ends were trimmed by 3 bases and 1 base, with 13 bases remaining between them. This CDR3 has 15 amino acids.

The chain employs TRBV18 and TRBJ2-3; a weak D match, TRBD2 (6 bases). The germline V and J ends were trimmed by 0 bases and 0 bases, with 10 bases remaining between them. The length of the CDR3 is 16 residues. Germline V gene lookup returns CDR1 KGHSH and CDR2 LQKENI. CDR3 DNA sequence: TGTGCCAGCTCACCACCTATGGGAGGAAGCACAGATACGCAGTATTTT. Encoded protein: CASSPPMGGSTDTQYF.

In DNA, the CDR3 is TGTGCCAGCTCACCGTCGGTCGTCACGGATGGGGCTGGGTATGGCTACACCTTC. Translating gives CASSPSVVTDGAGYGYTF. V gene TRBV18 combines with J gene TRBJ1-2; tentatively, D is TRBD1 (5 bases). This CDR3 spans 18 amino acids. CDR1 is KGHSH, CDR2 LQKENI, per germline. Deletions cut 3 bases from V and 5 bases from J, with 25 bases between.

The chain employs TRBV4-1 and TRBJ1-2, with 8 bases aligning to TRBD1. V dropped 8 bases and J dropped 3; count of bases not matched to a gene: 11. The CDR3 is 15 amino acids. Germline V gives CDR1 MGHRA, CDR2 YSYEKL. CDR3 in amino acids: CASPLPGQAHYGYTF. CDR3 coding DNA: TGCGCCAGCCCACTACCGGGACAGGCGCACTATGGCTACACCTTC.

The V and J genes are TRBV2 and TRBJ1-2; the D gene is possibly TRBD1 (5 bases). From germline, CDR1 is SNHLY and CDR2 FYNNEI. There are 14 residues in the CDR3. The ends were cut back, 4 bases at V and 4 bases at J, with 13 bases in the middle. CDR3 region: CASSAGPPFYGYTF. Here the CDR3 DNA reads TGTGCCAGCAGTGCAGGGCCCCCTTTCTATGGCTACACCTTC.

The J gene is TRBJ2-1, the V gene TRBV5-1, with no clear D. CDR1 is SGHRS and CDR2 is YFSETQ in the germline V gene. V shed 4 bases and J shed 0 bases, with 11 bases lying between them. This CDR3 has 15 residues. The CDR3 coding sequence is TGCGCCAGCAGCGCTAGACTGAACTCCTACAATGAGCAGTTCTTC. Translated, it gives CASSARLNSYNEQFF.

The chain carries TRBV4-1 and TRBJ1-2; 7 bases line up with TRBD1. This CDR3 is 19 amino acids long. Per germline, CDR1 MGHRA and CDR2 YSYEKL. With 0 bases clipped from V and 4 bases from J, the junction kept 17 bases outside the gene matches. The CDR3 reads CASSQDSRDRPEAGYGYTF. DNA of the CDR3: TGCGCCAGCAGCCAAGATTCGAGGGACAGACCGGAAGCGGGCTATGGCTACACCTTC.

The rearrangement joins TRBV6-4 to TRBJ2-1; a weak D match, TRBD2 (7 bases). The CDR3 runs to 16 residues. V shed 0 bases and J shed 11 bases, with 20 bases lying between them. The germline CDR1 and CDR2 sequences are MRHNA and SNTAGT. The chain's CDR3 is CASSDSGGGAASQQFF. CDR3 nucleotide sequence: TGTGCCAGCAGTGACTCGGGTGGGGGGGCCGCGAGTCAGCAGTTCTTC.

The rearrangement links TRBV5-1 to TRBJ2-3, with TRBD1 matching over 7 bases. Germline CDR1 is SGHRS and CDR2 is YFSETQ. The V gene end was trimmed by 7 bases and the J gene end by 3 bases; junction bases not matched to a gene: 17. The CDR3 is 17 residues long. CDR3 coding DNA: TGCGCCAGCTGTCGTATGCCCCGGACAGGAGGAACAGATACGCAGTATTTT. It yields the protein CASCRMPRTGGTDTQYF.

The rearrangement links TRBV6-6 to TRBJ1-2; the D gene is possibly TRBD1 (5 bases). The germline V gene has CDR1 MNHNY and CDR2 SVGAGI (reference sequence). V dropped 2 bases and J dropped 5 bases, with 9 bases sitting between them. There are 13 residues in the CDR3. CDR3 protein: CASSYDQGYGYTF. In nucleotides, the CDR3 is TGTGCCAGCAGTTACGACCAGGGATATGGCTACACCTTC.

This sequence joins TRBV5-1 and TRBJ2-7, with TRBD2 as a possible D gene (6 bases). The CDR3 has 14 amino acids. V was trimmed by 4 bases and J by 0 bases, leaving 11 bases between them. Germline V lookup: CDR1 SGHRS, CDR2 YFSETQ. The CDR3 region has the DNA TGCGCCAGCAGCCCCCGGGACTTCTCCTACGAGCAGTACTTC. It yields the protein CASSPRDFSYEQYF.

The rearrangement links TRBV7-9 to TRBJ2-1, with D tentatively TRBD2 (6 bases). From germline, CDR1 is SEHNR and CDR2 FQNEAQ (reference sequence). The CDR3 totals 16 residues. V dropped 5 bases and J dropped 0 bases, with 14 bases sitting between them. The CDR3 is CASSATGTGSYNEQFF. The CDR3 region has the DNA TGTGCCAGCAGCGCCACCGGGACTGGCTCCTACAATGAGCAGTTCTTC.

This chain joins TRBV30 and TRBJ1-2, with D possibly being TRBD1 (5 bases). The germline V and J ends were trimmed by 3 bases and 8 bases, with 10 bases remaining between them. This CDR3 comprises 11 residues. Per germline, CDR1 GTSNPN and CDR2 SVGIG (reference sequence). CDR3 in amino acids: CAWRIRGGYTF. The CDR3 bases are TGTGCCTGGAGGATTCGGGGGGGCTACACCTTC.

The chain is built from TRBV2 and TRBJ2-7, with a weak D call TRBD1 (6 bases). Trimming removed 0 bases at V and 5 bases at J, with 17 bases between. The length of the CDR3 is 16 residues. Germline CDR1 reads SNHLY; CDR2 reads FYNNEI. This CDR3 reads CASSEAPPTGIHEQYF. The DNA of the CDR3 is TGTGCCAGCAGTGAAGCGCCCCCTACAGGGATCCACGAGCAGTACTTC.

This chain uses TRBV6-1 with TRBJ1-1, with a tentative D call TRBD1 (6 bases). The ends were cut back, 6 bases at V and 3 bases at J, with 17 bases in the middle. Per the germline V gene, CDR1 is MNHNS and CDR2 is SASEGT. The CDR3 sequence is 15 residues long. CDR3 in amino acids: CASSFTGRQDTEAFF. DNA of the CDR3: TGTGCCAGCAGCTTCACAGGGAGACAAGACACTGAAGCTTTCTTT.